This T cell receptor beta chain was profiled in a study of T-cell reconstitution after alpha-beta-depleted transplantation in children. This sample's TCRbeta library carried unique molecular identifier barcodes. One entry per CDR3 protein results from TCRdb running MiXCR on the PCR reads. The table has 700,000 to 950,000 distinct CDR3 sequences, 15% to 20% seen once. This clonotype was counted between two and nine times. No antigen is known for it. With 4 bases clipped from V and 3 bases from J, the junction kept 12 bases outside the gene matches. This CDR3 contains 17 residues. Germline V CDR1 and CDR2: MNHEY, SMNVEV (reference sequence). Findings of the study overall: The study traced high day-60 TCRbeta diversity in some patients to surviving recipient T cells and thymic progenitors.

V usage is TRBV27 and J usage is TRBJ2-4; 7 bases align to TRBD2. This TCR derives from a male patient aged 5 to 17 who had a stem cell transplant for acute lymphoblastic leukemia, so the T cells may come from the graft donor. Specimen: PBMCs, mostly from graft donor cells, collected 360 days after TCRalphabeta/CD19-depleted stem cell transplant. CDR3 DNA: TGTGCCAGCAGTTCACCAGGGAGGGCGGGGGACAAAAACATTCAGTACTTC. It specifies CASSSPGRAGDKNIQYF.